This is a list of T cell receptor beta chains from one sample in a study of T cell responses to AZD1222 COVID-19 vaccine. Method: immunoSEQ multiplex PCR; TCRdb's copy keeps in-frame clones and lacks some. Of roughly 100,000 clones in the sample, around 90% were seen once. The sequences come from peripheral blood, collected on day 0 of AZD1222 vaccination. These receptors were obtained from an adult in good health. Both conserved end residues are part of each CDR3. The D gene is left open where the match is weak. Expanded clones are given a class, and other clones once, few, many or no size at all.

j_gene: TRBJ2-2
abundance: -
v_gene: TRBV4-2
d_gene: -
CDR3nt: TGTGCCAGCAGCCACCTCAGGGACACCGGGGAGCTGTTTTTT
CDR3aa: CASSHLRDTGELFF

j_gene: TRBJ2-1
abundance: -
v_gene: TRBV15
d_gene: -
CDR3nt: TGTGCCACCAGCAGAGAGGGGATCCTTGATGAGCAGTTCTTC
CDR3aa: CATSREGILDEQFF

j_gene: TRBJ2-1
abundance: -
v_gene: TRBV3-1/TRBV3-2
d_gene: -
CDR3nt: TGTGCCAGCAGCCAAGTATCTCGGGACTACAATGAGCAGTTCTTC
CDR3aa: CASSQVSRDYNEQFF

j_gene: TRBJ1-1
abundance: -
v_gene: TRBV7-3
d_gene: -
CDR3nt: TGTGCCAGCAGCCCCACAGCGAACACTGAAGCTTTCTTT
CDR3aa: CASSPTANTEAFF

j_gene: TRBJ1-6
abundance: -
v_gene: TRBV6-5
d_gene: TRBD1
CDR3nt: TGTGCCAGCAGTTACTCAAACAGGGGGAATTCACCCCTCCACTTT
CDR3aa: CASSYSNRGNSPLHF

j_gene: TRBJ2-3
abundance: -
v_gene: TRBV5-1
d_gene: TRBD2
CDR3nt: TGCGCCAGCAGCTTGGCCAATCTAGCGGGAGGGGTAGATACGCAGTATTTT
CDR3aa: CASSLANLAGGVDTQYF

j_gene: TRBJ1-3
abundance: -
v_gene: TRBV19
d_gene: -
CDR3nt: TGTGCCAGTAGTATAGAGGCTTGGCAAGTCTCTGGAAACACCATATATTTT
CDR3aa: CASSIEAWQVSGNTIYF

j_gene: TRBJ1-1
abundance: once
v_gene: TRBV12-3/TRBV12-4
d_gene: -
CDR3nt: TGTGCCAGCAACCAGGGGAACACTGAAGCTTTCTTT
CDR3aa: CASNQGNTEAFF

j_gene: TRBJ2-7
abundance: -
v_gene: TRBV6-5
d_gene: TRBD1
CDR3nt: TGTGCCAGCAGTTACATGGGACAGTCCTACGAGCAGTACTTC
CDR3aa: CASSYMGQSYEQYF

j_gene: TRBJ2-1
abundance: -
v_gene: TRBV19
d_gene: -
CDR3nt: TGTGCCAGTAGTATAGGCCAGAGCTCCTACAATGAGCAGTTCTTC
CDR3aa: CASSIGQSSYNEQFF

j_gene: TRBJ1-1
abundance: -
v_gene: TRBV11-2
d_gene: -
CDR3nt: TGTGCCAGCAGCTCCCTCCCCCCGGGGGTCGGGAACACTGAAGCTTTCTTT
CDR3aa: CASSSLPPGVGNTEAFF

j_gene: TRBJ2-3
abundance: -
v_gene: TRBV5-6
d_gene: -
CDR3nt: TGTGCCAGCAGCTTGGGCAGGGTTGGCACAGATACGCAGTATTTT
CDR3aa: CASSLGRVGTDTQYF

j_gene: TRBJ1-1
abundance: -
v_gene: TRBV7-2
d_gene: TRBD1
CDR3nt: TGTGCCAGCAGCTTTAACAGGGGGCCTACTGAAGCTTTCTTT
CDR3aa: CASSFNRGPTEAFF

j_gene: TRBJ1-1
abundance: -
v_gene: TRBV6-5
d_gene: -
CDR3nt: TGTGCCAGCAGGTTACACTTGAACACTGAAGCTTTCTTT
CDR3aa: CASRLHLNTEAFF

j_gene: TRBJ1-4
abundance: -
v_gene: TRBV29-1
d_gene: -
CDR3nt: TGCAGCGTTGCCAGGGTAGCTAATGAAAAACTGTTTTTT
CDR3aa: CSVARVANEKLFF

j_gene: TRBJ2-2
abundance: -
v_gene: TRBV9
d_gene: -
CDR3nt: TGTGCCAGCAGCGGAGTAGGAGGGCCCGCGGGCACCGGGGAGCTGTTTTTT
CDR3aa: CASSGVGGPAGTGELFF

j_gene: TRBJ1-5
abundance: once
v_gene: TRBV5-5
d_gene: -
CDR3nt: TGTGCCAGCAGCTTGGCCGACGCCGGACGCAATCAGCCCCAGCATTTT
CDR3aa: CASSLADAGRNQPQHF

j_gene: TRBJ2-7
abundance: -
v_gene: TRBV15
d_gene: -
CDR3nt: TGTGCCACCAGCGGGTCTAAGGCCTACGAGCAGTACTTC
CDR3aa: CATSGSKAYEQYF

j_gene: TRBJ1-5
abundance: -
v_gene: TRBV6-2/TRBV6-3
d_gene: -
CDR3nt: TGTGCCAGCAGTCGGTCACCGCGCAATCAGCCCCAGCATTTT
CDR3aa: CASSRSPRNQPQHF

j_gene: TRBJ2-3
abundance: -
v_gene: TRBV11-3
d_gene: TRBD2
CDR3nt: TGTGCCAGCAGCTCCCCCAGGACTAGCGGGAGCGGAGATACGCAGTATTTT
CDR3aa: CASSSPRTSGSGDTQYF